The 10 T cell receptor beta chains below come from one sample, sequenced in a study of PD-1 blockade in mismatch repair-deficient tumors. Some clones are missing from TCRdb's copy, which holds only in-frame ones; the method was immunoSEQ multiplex PCR. Of 100,000 to 150,000 clones in the sample, approximately 91% were seen once. The material was peripheral blood, obtained 70 to 72 weeks after starting pembrolizumab. These receptors came from an adult with mismatch repair-deficient cancer.

V and J are TRBV7-6 and TRBJ2-7; 8 bases align to TRBD2. The CDR3 is made up of 11 amino acids. Looked up from germline, CDR1 is SGHVS and CDR2 is FNYEAQ. The V gene end was trimmed by 4 bases and the J gene end by 12 bases; junction bases not matched to a gene: 5. CDR3 nucleotide sequence: TGTGCCAGCAGCTCCGGGGGGGACCTGTACTTC. Translating it yields CASSSGGDLYF. Filled out from reference TRBV7-6 and TRBJ2-7, the complete variable domain reads GAGVSQSPRYKVTKRGQDVALRCDPISGHVSLYWYRQALGQGPEFLTYFNYEAQQDKSGLPNDRFSAERPEGSISTLTIQRTEQRDSAMYRCASSSGGDLYFGPGTRLTVT.

The rearrangement joins TRBV11-1 to TRBJ2-7, with 14 bases identical to TRBD2. V dropped 5 bases and J dropped 2; count of bases not matched to a gene: 8. The CDR3 sequence is 17 residues long. Per germline, CDR1 SGHAT and CDR2 FQDESV (reference sequence). The CDR3 spells CASSPPPGLAGAYEQYF. DNA of the CDR3: TGTGCCAGCAGCCCCCCCCCGGGACTAGCGGGAGCCTACGAGCAGTACTTC.

This clone appeared many times. The chain joins TRBV14 to TRBJ2-3; TRBD1 matches at 8 bases. Germline V gene data show CDR1 as SGHDN and CDR2 as FVKESK. Trimming cost V 5 bases and J 6 bases; bases outside gene matches: 10. The CDR3 covers 15 residues. CDR3 amino acids: CASSYRGEVTDTQYF. CDR3 sequence (DNA): TGTGCCAGCAGCTACAGGGGGGAAGTAACGGATACGCAGTATTTT.

The rearrangement links TRBV10-3 to TRBJ2-2; 14 positions agree with TRBD2. With V trimmed by 6 bases and J by 6 bases, 12 bases remained unmatched. The CDR3 is 18 residues long. CDR1 is ENHRY and CDR2 is SYGVKD in the germline V gene. In DNA, the CDR3 is TGTGCCATCAGCCAGGGACTAGCGGGAGAGTACATTTCCGGGGAGCTGTTTTTT. Its protein product is CAISQGLAGEYISGELFF.

The V gene is TRBV27, the J gene TRBJ2-3; 11 positions agree with TRBD2. After removal of 3 bases from V and 3 bases from J, the junction contained 8 bases not matched to a gene. The CDR3 runs 17 residues. Germline loops: CDR1 MNHEY, CDR2 SMNVEV (reference sequence). The DNA for the CDR3 is TGTGCCAGCAGTTTTTTTCTAGCGGGAGGTGTTACAGATACGCAGTATTTT. Protein sequence: CASSFFLAGGVTDTQYF.

The chain links TRBV7-3 to TRBJ2-2; 10 nucleotides agree with TRBD2. V trimming: 5 bases; J trimming: 4 bases; junction bases outside the gene matches: 4. CDR3 length: 15 amino acids. Germline lookup yields CDR1 SGHTA and CDR2 FQGTGA. CDR3 coding DNA: TGTGCCAGCAGCCTAAGCGGGAGGGGCACCGGGGAGCTGTTTTTT. Translating gives CASSLSGRGTGELFF.

This sequence joins TRBV30 and TRBJ2-7; either TRBD1 or TRBD2 may fit D (5 bases each). The germline V gene encodes CDR1 GTSNPN and CDR2 SVGIG (reference sequence). The germline V and J ends were trimmed by 1 base and 5 bases, with 12 bases remaining between them. The CDR3 runs 13 residues. The CDR3 nucleotides are TGTGCCTGGAGTGCGACACGGGACGACGAGCAGTACTTC. Translation: CAWSATRDDEQYF.

The chain combines TRBV11-2 with TRBJ2-2; possible D gene TRBD2, 5 bases. The germline V gene encodes CDR1 SGHAT and CDR2 FQNNGV. The ends were cut back, 4 bases at V and 2 bases at J, with 17 bases in the middle. CDR3 length: 17 residues. The CDR3 loop is CASSSGLRASNTGELFF. CDR3 bases: TGTGCCAGCAGCTCTGGTTTGAGGGCTAGTAACACCGGGGAGCTGTTTTTT.

The V call is TRBV18, the J call TRBJ2-5; D gene uncertain. Germline V CDR1 and CDR2: KGHSH, LQKENI. The CDR3 covers 15 residues. Trimming removed 0 bases at V and 0 bases at J, with 8 bases between. The CDR3 here is CASSPPLLNQETQYF. The DNA for the CDR3 is TGTGCCAGCTCACCACCTTTACTGAACCAAGAGACCCAGTACTTC.

The chain employs TRBV11-2 and TRBJ1-2; perhaps TRBD1 as D (5 bases). The V and J ends lost 3 bases and 4 bases respectively, with 21 bases between them. The CDR3 has 17 residues. CDR1 SGHAT and CDR2 FQNNGV come from the germline V gene. This CDR3 reads CASSFIVPGGDIYGYTF. CDR3 DNA: TGTGCCAGCAGCTTTATTGTTCCAGGAGGGGATATCTATGGCTACACCTTC.